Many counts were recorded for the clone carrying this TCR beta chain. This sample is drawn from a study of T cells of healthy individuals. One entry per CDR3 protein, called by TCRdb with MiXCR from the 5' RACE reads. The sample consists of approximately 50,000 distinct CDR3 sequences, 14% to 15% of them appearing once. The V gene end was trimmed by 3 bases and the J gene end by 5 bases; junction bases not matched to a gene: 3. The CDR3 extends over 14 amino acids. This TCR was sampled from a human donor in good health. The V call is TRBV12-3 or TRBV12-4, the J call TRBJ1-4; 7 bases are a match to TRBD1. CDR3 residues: CASSLTGRNEKLFF. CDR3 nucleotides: TGTGCCAGCAGTTTGACAGGGAGGAATGAAAAACTGTTTTTT.